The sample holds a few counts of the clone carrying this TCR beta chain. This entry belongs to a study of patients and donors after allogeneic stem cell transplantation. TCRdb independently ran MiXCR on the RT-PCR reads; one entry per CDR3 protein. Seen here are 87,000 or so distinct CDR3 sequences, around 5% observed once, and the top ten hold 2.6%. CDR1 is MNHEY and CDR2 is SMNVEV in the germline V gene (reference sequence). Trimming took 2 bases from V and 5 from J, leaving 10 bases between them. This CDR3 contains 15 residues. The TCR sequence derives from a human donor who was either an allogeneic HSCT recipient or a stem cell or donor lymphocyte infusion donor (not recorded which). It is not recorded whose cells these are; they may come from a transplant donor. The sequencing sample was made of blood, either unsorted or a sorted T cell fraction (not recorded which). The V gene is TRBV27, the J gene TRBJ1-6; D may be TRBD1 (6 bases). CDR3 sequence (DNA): TGTGCCAGCAGTTTAGGGGGGCGGAATAATTCACCCCTCCACTTT. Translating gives CASSLGGRNNSPLHF.